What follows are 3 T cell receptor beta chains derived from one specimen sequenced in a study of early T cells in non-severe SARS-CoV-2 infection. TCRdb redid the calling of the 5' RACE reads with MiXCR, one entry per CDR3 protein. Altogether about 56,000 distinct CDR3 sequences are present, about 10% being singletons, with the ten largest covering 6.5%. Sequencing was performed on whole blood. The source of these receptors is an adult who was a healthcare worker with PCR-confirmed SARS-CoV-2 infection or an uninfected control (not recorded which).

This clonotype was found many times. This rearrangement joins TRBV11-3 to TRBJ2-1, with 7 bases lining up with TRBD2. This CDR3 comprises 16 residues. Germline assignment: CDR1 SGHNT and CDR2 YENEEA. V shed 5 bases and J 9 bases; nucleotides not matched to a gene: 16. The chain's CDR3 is CASSPDGRGLDPEQFF. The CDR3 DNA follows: TGTGCCAGCAGCCCAGATGGGAGAGGACTAGACCCTGAGCAGTTCTTC. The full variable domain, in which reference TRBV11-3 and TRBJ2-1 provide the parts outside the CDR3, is EAGVVQSPRYKIIEKKQPVAFWCNPISGHNTLYWYLQNLGQGPELLIRYENEEAVDDSQLPKDRFSAERLKGVDSTLKIQPAELGDSAVYLCASSPDGRGLDPEQFFGPGTRLTVL.

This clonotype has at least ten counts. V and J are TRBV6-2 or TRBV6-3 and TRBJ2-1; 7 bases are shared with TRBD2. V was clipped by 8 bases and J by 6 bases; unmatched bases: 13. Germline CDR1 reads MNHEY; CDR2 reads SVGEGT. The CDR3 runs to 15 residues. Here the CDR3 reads CASGRGGPGGNEQFF. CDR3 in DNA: TGTGCCAGCGGACGAGGTGGACCGGGGGGCAATGAGCAGTTCTTC.

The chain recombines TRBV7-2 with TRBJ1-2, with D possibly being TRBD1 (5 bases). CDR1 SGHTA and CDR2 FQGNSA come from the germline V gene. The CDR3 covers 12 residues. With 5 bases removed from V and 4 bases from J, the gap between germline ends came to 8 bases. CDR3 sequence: CASSRDSYGYTF. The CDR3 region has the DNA TGTGCCAGCAGCCGCGACAGCTATGGCTACACCTTC. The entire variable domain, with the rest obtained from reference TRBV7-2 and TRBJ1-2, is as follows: GAGVSQSPSNKVTEKGKDVELRCDPISGHTALYWYRQSLGQGLEFLIYFQGNSAPDKSGLPSDRFSAERTGGSVSTLTIQRTQQEDSAVYLCASSRDSYGYTFGSGTRLTVV.